This is a list of T cell receptor beta chains from one sample in a study of molecular identifiers for immune sequencing clone quantification. MiXCR, applied by TCRdb to the PCR reads, yields one record per CDR3 protein. The sample yields around 480,000 distinct CDR3 sequences, 25% seen once. The material sequenced was naive CD8+ T cells from blood, with Jurkat cell RNA spiked in. The origin of the receptors is a human donor in good health. Some libraries in this study had Jurkat cell RNA spiked in. The CDR3 runs from the conserved cysteine through the conserved F or W. Fields, in order: J gene, V gene, CDR3 protein.

TRBJ2-1	TRBV3-1	CASTRTPGGPYNEQFF
TRBJ2-7	TRBV6-5	CASSTAGREGTEQYF
TRBJ2-2	TRBV6-6	CASSYLSGRNAGELFF
TRBJ2-6	TRBV2	CASSEYGQHPQIVLTF
TRBJ2-5	TRBV18	CASSQSTVETQYF
TRBJ2-1	TRBV5-6	CASSSIAGASYNEQFF
TRBJ1-1	TRBV27	CASGQGNFNTEAFF
TRBJ2-1	TRBV7-3	CASSSPTSGSSEQFF
TRBJ2-6	TRBV28	CASTKGGSGANVLTF
TRBJ2-1	TRBV7-9	CASSSETDSYNEQFF
TRBJ2-5	TRBV11-2	CASSHPGPPETQYF
TRBJ2-3	TRBV6-5	CASSYSDSHTDTQYF
TRBJ1-1	TRBV10-3	CAIRDRGQWTEAFF
TRBJ2-3	TRBV2	CASSEVGEVAVQPDTQYF
TRBJ1-5	TRBV11-2	CASSTTATNQPQHF
TRBJ2-3	TRBV29-1	CSVEGRGWSTDTQYF
TRBJ1-6	TRBV20-1	CSARDLGTGHSPLHF
TRBJ1-1	TRBV28	CASSPLGGTRGAFF
TRBJ1-4	TRBV7-2	CASSLVRTGTNEKLFF
TRBJ1-6	TRBV6-5	CASSYEQGANSPLHF
TRBJ2-2	TRBV7-9	CASSLGDPNTGELSF
TRBJ2-5	TRBV7-9	CASSSGLQAETQYF
TRBJ1-1	TRBV27	CASSLYGGMNTEAFF
TRBJ1-1	TRBV14	CASSQDGARGLGAEAFF
TRBJ2-5	TRBV19	CASSTMTGGFGETQYF
TRBJ2-3	TRBV20-1	CSAPAGLADFPSTDTQYF
TRBJ1-2	TRBV7-2	CASSPGTGGYGYTF
TRBJ2-1	TRBV7-2	CASSLGGGNYNEQFF
TRBJ2-5	TRBV9	CASSPSGGSGGQETQYF
TRBJ2-7	TRBV13	CASSTTGGSYEQYF
TRBJ2-5	TRBV6-6	CTSSYSTLTSGRGETQYF
TRBJ2-2	TRBV7-9	CASSPDRGHTVELFF
TRBJ2-3	TRBV12-3/TRBV12-4	CASSFSPSHTQYF
TRBJ1-5	TRBV7-6	CASSPSFGNQPQHF
TRBJ2-7	TRBV20-1	CSAAPGLAGVLYHEQYF
TRBJ2-2	TRBV7-3	CASSFSGRSTGELFF
TRBJ2-7	TRBV7-2	CASSLPVPGYEQYF
TRBJ2-7	TRBV19	CASSIGSGGTYEQYF
TRBJ2-5	TRBV2	CASSEEEETQYF
TRBJ2-3	TRBV19	CASSYWGENPADTQYF
TRBJ2-1	TRBV30	CAWKGSSRTYNEQFF
TRBJ1-1	TRBV19	CASSIGGSFTEAFF
TRBJ2-7	TRBV20-1	CSARVSGPSGGYEQYF
TRBJ2-5	TRBV30	CAWSPELATETQYF
TRBJ1-2	TRBV14	CASSPTGFYGYTF
TRBJ1-1	TRBV30	CAWTQGSYTEAFF
TRBJ2-5	TRBV12-3/TRBV12-4	CASSFFGQGPSYQETQYF
TRBJ1-5	TRBV6-1	CASSGVGTGGYNQPQHF
TRBJ1-5	TRBV20-1	CSAKSGTSYQPQHF
TRBJ2-2	TRBV7-3	CASSPWSGPGGELLF
TRBJ2-3	TRBV7-9	CASSGQWADTQYF
TRBJ1-4	TRBV20-1	CSARETGAATNEKLFF
TRBJ2-7	TRBV9	CASSVAGTSGIYEQYF
TRBJ2-1	TRBV12-3/TRBV12-4	CASSSLEDRFSYNEQFF
TRBJ2-2	TRBV6-2/TRBV6-3	CATYTGELFF
TRBJ2-1	TRBV7-2	CASSLVSGGYNEQFF
TRBJ2-3	TRBV30	CAWTWDSYTGTQYF